The 25 T cell receptor beta chains below all came from one sample that was sequenced in a study of blood T cell repertoires in COVID-19 (dated by TCRdb to the early 2020s). The library came from the immunoSEQ multiplex PCR assay. In its TCRdb copy, this immuneACCESS table keeps in-frame sequences only and misses some clones. Where compared with another copy, unresolved V genes explain less than half of these, and the others have no known cause. This sample comprises under 200,000 clones, approximately 82% of them detected only once. The ten largest account for about 5% of the sample. The sequenced sample was PBMCs or T cells enriched from blood (not recorded which). Every receptor here comes from a woman in her fifties or sixties with acute COVID-19.

The chain has TRBV4-2 and TRBJ1-1; D unresolved. Germline V lookup: CDR1 LGHNA, CDR2 YNFKEQ. The CDR3 is made up of 16 amino acids. Trimming shortened V by 0 bases and J by 1 base, and 12 bases separated the two germline ends. CDR3 protein: CASSQDRVGANTEAFF. CDR3 bases: TGTGCCAGCAGCCAAGATCGCGTGGGAGCGAACACTGAAGCTTTCTTT.

This clone occurred a few times. This chain links TRBV10-3 with TRBJ2-7, with 8 nucleotides matching TRBD2. Germline V gene data show CDR1 as ENHRY and CDR2 as SYGVKD. V was clipped by 6 bases and J by 3 bases; unmatched bases: 10. There are 15 residues in the CDR3. The CDR3 loop is CAISRLVSGNYEQYF. DNA for the CDR3: TGTGCCATCAGCCGCCTGGTTAGCGGGAACTACGAGCAGTACTTC.

The J gene is TRBJ2-2, the V gene TRBV4-3; D perhaps matches TRBD2 (5 bases). CDR3 length: 15 amino acids. Trimming pared 4 bases from V and 1 base from J, leaving 10 bases between. Germline V lookup: CDR1 LGHNA, CDR2 YSLEER. The CDR3 nucleotides read TGCGCCAGCAGCCCAGGCAGCGGGAACACCGGGGAGCTGTTTTTT. Amino acids: CASSPGSGNTGELFF.

J is TRBJ1-4 and V is TRBV7-2, with 8 bases that match TRBD1. V trimming: 5 bases; J trimming: 5 bases; junction bases outside the gene matches: 7. Germline CDR1 SGHTA, CDR2 FQGNSA. The CDR3 is 15 residues long. The CDR3 spells CASSDGQGLNEKLFF. In nucleotides, the CDR3 is TGTGCCAGCAGCGACGGACAGGGTTTAAATGAAAAACTGTTTTTT.

In this sample, this clone turned up once. The chain employs TRBV30 and TRBJ1-5; TRBD1 is a possible D gene (5 bases). V was trimmed by 6 bases and J by 6 bases, leaving 15 bases between them. CDR1 is GTSNPN and CDR2 is SVGIG in the germline V gene (reference sequence). The CDR3 length is 13 residues. The CDR3 loop reads CACEAGPGQPQHF. The CDR3 DNA is TGTGCCTGCGAGGCGGGGCCAGGTCAGCCCCAGCATTTT.

On this clone: In the same sample, other DNA sequences code for this CDR3. The V and J genes are TRBV18 and TRBJ1-2; 12 bases match TRBD1. Trimming removed 3 bases from V and 4 bases from J; junction bases left unmatched: 3. The length of the CDR3 is 15 residues. Germline V gene sequence: CDR1 KGHSH, CDR2 LQKENI. This CDR3 is CASSPGTGGVYGYTF. The CDR3 DNA reads TGTGCCAGCTCACCCGGGACAGGGGGCGTCTATGGCTACACCTTC.

The chain combines TRBV2 with TRBJ1-2; D is uncertain. The germline V gene encodes CDR1 SNHLY and CDR2 FYNNEI. Trimming removed 6 bases from V and 6 bases from J, with 11 bases in between. The CDR3 is 12 residues long. CDR3 in amino acids: CASRREGDGYTF. The CDR3 nucleotides read TGTGCCAGCAGGAGGGAAGGCGATGGCTACACCTTC.

The V call is TRBV4-3, the J call TRBJ1-5, with D possibly matching TRBD1 (5 bases). The CDR3 consists of 17 residues. Trimming took 1 base from V and 2 from J, leaving 15 bases between them. Germline CDR1 is LGHNA and CDR2 is YSLEER. CDR3 amino acids: CASSQVYGGVGNQPQHF. In DNA, the CDR3 is TGCGCCAGCAGCCAAGTTTACGGGGGAGTGGGCAATCAGCCCCAGCATTTT.

J is TRBJ2-1 and V is TRBV30; 7 bases agree with TRBD2. The V and J ends lost 8 bases and 4 bases, in that order; junction bases with no gene match: 11. The CDR3 runs 14 residues. The germline V gene encodes CDR1 GTSNPN and CDR2 SVGIG (reference sequence). The CDR3 sequence is CAGLRDYIYNEQFF. CDR3 nucleotide sequence: TGTGCCGGTCTTAGGGACTATATTTACAATGAGCAGTTCTTC.

The V call is TRBV30, the J call TRBJ1-1; 7 bases agree with TRBD1. The junction had 6 bases not matched to a gene; V was cut back by 1 base and J by 4 bases. The CDR3 is 14 residues long. The germline V gene encodes CDR1 GTSNPN and CDR2 SVGIG (reference sequence). This CDR3 reads CAWSDPGTVTEAFF. In DNA form, the CDR3 reads TGTGCCTGGAGTGATCCCGGGACAGTCACTGAAGCTTTCTTT.

This clone was counted a few times. The chain recombines TRBV11-3 with TRBJ1-1, with D possibly TRBD1 on 5 matching bases. This CDR3 has 13 residues. Trimming pared 3 bases from V and 8 bases from J, leaving 13 bases between. Germline lookup yields CDR1 SGHNT and CDR2 YENEEA. This CDR3 reads CASSFKNGGEAFF. The CDR3 DNA reads as TGTGCCAGCAGCTTCAAGAACGGGGGAGAAGCTTTCTTT.

The chain uses TRBV4-1 and TRBJ2-5; 8 nucleotides agree with TRBD2. The CDR3 is 15 amino acids. V was clipped by 3 bases and J by 3 bases; unmatched bases: 6. Germline CDR1 reads MGHRA; CDR2 reads YSYEKL. CDR3 nucleotides: TGCGCCAGCAGCCACCCGGGGGGGCTAAAAGAGACCCAGTACTTC. Amino acid sequence: CASSHPGGLKETQYF.

The chain employs TRBV7-9 and TRBJ2-4; possibly TRBD1 for D (6 bases). Trimming pared 6 bases from V and 8 bases from J, leaving 14 bases between. Germline CDR1 SEHNR, CDR2 FQNEAQ (reference sequence). This CDR3 contains 13 residues. This CDR3 reads CASSQEYRDIQYF. In DNA, the CDR3 is TGTGCCAGCAGTCAGGAGTACAGGGACATTCAGTACTTC.

This chain joins TRBV4-1 and TRBJ1-5, with unresolved D. The germline V gene encodes CDR1 MGHRA and CDR2 YSYEKL. Trimming shortened V by 1 base and J by 0 bases, and 10 bases separated the two germline ends. The CDR3 is 16 amino acids. Here the CDR3 reads CASSQGASNSNQPQHF. The CDR3, as DNA: TGCGCCAGCAGCCAAGGGGCGTCCAATAGCAATCAGCCCCAGCATTTT.

The chain is built from TRBV18 and TRBJ1-4; possibly TRBD1 for D (6 bases). V dropped 3 bases and J dropped 0 bases, with 17 bases sitting between them. This CDR3 region has 18 residues. Germline V gene lookup returns CDR1 KGHSH and CDR2 LQKENI. DNA for the CDR3: TGTGCCAGCTCACCCCTCCCCAGGACAGACGCAACTAATGAAAAACTGTTTTTT. This gives the protein CASSPLPRTDATNEKLFF.

This clone came up once. V and J are TRBV4-1 and TRBJ1-3, with 10 positions matching TRBD1. Trimming cost V 1 base and J 0 bases; bases outside gene matches: 9. This CDR3 has 19 residues. Germline lookup yields CDR1 MGHRA and CDR2 YSYEKL. CDR3: CASSQVPGQGRYSGNTIYF. Here the CDR3 DNA reads TGCGCCAGCAGCCAAGTCCCGGGACAGGGGCGCTACTCTGGAAACACCATATATTTT.

This clone was counted between two and nine times. The chain recombines TRBV2 with TRBJ1-3; D is undetermined. CDR1 is SNHLY, CDR2 FYNNEI, per germline. Trimming took 6 bases from V and 0 from J, leaving 12 bases between them. This CDR3 comprises 15 residues. CDR3 coding DNA: TGTGCCAGCAGCCTACCTACGTACTCTGGAAACACCATATATTTT. Encoded protein: CASSLPTYSGNTIYF.

The rearrangement joins TRBV3-1 (or the pseudogene TRBV3-2) to TRBJ1-4; D not resolved. From germline, CDR1 is LGHDT and CDR2 YNNKEL (reference sequence). The V and J ends lost 1 base and 12 bases respectively, with 6 bases between them. The CDR3 extends over 11 amino acids. As DNA, the CDR3 is TGTGCCAGCAGCCAAGGACGGGAACTGTTTTTT. It translates to CASSQGRELFF.

This chain joins TRBV25-1 and TRBJ1-6; a possible D gene is TRBD1 (5 bases). CDR1 is MGHDK, CDR2 SYGVNS, per germline. The CDR3 spans 14 residues. Trimming cost V 6 bases and J 7 bases, with 13 bases left between them. CDR3 loop: CASRRGGLNSPLHF. The CDR3, as DNA: TGTGCCAGCAGGCGGGGGGGATTAAATTCACCCCTCCACTTT.

V and J are TRBV7-8 and TRBJ2-3, with TRBD1 matching over 9 bases. The CDR3 has 16 amino acids. The germline gives CDR1 SGHVS, CDR2 FQNEAQ. V dropped 6 bases and J dropped 1; count of bases not matched to a gene: 8. The CDR3 region has the DNA TGTGCCAGCAGTTTGGGGAGGACAGGGGGCACAGATACGCAGTATTTT. It is translated as CASSLGRTGGTDTQYF.

V is TRBV24-1 and J is TRBJ2-2, with a tentative D call TRBD2 (6 bases). The CDR3 sequence is 16 residues long. Trimming removed 4 bases from V and 4 bases from J, with 15 bases in between. Germline V gene lookup returns CDR1 KGHDR and CDR2 SFDVKD. The CDR3 region is CATSDHRLGGTGELFF. The CDR3 DNA follows: TGTGCCACCAGTGACCACCGATTGGGGGGCACCGGGGAGCTGTTTTTT.

The chain links TRBV19 to TRBJ2-1; no firm D call. The germline gives CDR1 LNHDA, CDR2 SQIVND (reference sequence). CDR3 length equals 13 residues. Trimming shortened V by 0 bases and J by 8 bases, and 8 bases separated the two germline ends. The CDR3 is CASSIELIYEQFF. The CDR3 DNA reads TGTGCCAGTAGTATAGAATTAATCTATGAGCAGTTCTTC.

The rearrangement uses TRBV7-2 and TRBJ2-7, with TRBD1 matching 8 bases. The CDR3 covers 14 residues. From germline, CDR1 is SGHTA and CDR2 FQGNSA. Trimming took 7 bases from V and 7 from J; bases not matched to a gene: 12. The CDR3 sequence: CASTSDRAVPEQYF. The CDR3 nucleotides read TGTGCCAGCACCTCGGACAGGGCAGTTCCAGAGCAGTACTTC.

The CDR3 region is CASSDTSGWVGNQPQHF. In nucleotides, the CDR3 is TGTGCCAGCAGTGATACATCAGGGTGGGTCGGCAATCAGCCCCAGCATTTT. V usage is TRBV2 and J usage is TRBJ1-5, with a tentative D call TRBD1 (5 bases). Looked up from germline, CDR1 is SNHLY and CDR2 is FYNNEI. Deletions cut 3 bases from V and 2 bases from J, with 17 bases between. The CDR3 runs to 17 residues.

This chain connects TRBV19 to TRBJ2-4, with 9 bases that match TRBD2. The CDR3 is 16 amino acids. Germline values: CDR1 LNHDA, CDR2 SQIVND (reference sequence). V lost 3 bases and J lost 6; bases outside the gene matches: 9. The CDR3 DNA is TGTGCCAGTAGTATCCTCACTAGCGGGTTTTTAAACATTCAGTACTTC. Its protein product is CASSILTSGFLNIQYF.